The T cell receptor beta chain described here comes from a study of cytomegalovirus exposure and HLA in healthy donors. CDR1 and CDR2 from the germline V gene are SGHRS and YFSETQ. V was pared by 2 bases and J by 5 bases, with 16 bases between. This CDR3 region has 15 residues. As for this clone: Its antigen is unidentified.

General observations from the study: Highly shared variants forming one cluster were likely a sequencing artifact. Later analysis suggested links between common viral pathogens and several top significant clusters. CMV antigen specificity was confirmed in vitro for three CMV-associated chains. By a later analysis, the bulk of CMV-associated TCR beta chains appeared HLA-restricted.

The PCR contained 60 Vbeta and 13 Jbeta primers. Clones were sequenced by immunoSEQ multiplex PCR, and TCRdb holds only the in-frame ones, with some missing. Among about 120,000 clones listed, roughly 80% were seen once. J is TRBJ1-1 and V is TRBV5-1, with D possibly TRBD1 on 5 matching bases. Sequenced material: PBMCs. The TCR was taken from a woman aged 18-29 years in good health and CMV-seronegative. CDR3 DNA: TGCGCCAGCAGCTTATTTCAGGGATTTCAGACTGAAGCTTTCTTT. Protein product: CASSLFQGFQTEAFF.